The subject of this entry is one T cell receptor beta chain. Its antigen specificity is not known. Within one base of it there is no much larger clone, and no base qualities were kept. CDR1 and CDR2 are read off the germline V gene as MGHRA and YSYEKL. Unmatched junction bases come to 12, with V trimmed by 10 bases and J by 7 bases. Including cysteine and phenylalanine, the CDR3 has 13 amino acids. The entry retains the CDR3 DNA only, 39 bases that are in frame from base 1. The TCR beta CDR3 regions were amplified from the RNA transcripts. For the first round of RT-PCR on the TCR CDR3, the HTBI primer set was used together with the Qiagen OneStep RT-PCR kit. The libraries were constructed in a second round of multiplex PCR and then size-selected and purified. The libraries were sequenced on an Illumina HiSeq2000 using paired-end 100 bp reads. The paper's data handling went like this. SOAPnuke was used to process the raw data, throwing out any read that contained adapters or uncalled bases, had a mean Phred below 15, or lacked an exact constant-primer or identifier match. High-quality paired reads were merged using COPE v1.2.5, and each unique nucleotide sequence was defined as a clonotype. MiTCR v1.1 was used to align the clonotypes against IMGT TRBV, TRBD and TRBJ reference segments. Only V-J combinations with frequency above 0.0001, covering about 99% of repertoires, were analysed. The TCS score was defined as F50 (clonal expansion) divided by E x V (chaos), with BLOSUM62-based TCRdist calculated between CDR3 peptides within each V-J. Welch's t-statistics and random forest reduced some 510 V-J features to roughly 13, which were used in a naive Bayes classifier (R e1071). TCRdb itself trimmed the public reads at Q25 with fastp, ran MiXCR and retained productive beta chains. For every CDR3 protein sequence, its rows merge into one entry that carries the most common genes and DNA. The V and J calls follow TCRdb's processing rather than the paper's. Recorded for this sample are 96,000 or so distinct CDR3 sequences; about 51% of them occurred a single time. About 25% of the sample is in the top ten clones.

This sample was included in a study of T cells in Graves' hyperthyroidism and ophthalmopathy (dated by TCRdb to about 2019). Concerning the study at large: Peripheral blood was collected at initial diagnosis, before any treatment. To identify TCR V-J signatures that set the groups apart, the researchers used a discovery cohort of about a hundred patients, made up of roughly 40 with Graves' ophthalmopathy and some 58 with stable Graves' hyperthyroidism. Whether ophthalmopathy could be predicted prospectively was tested in an independent validation cohort made up of under 20 hyperthyroidism patients plus 17 patients who later progressed to ophthalmopathy. The roughly 94 discovery patients were randomly split 7:3 into training and test sets. In addition, the study compared T-cell repertoires in thyroid tissue and in blood from six Graves' hyperthyroidism patients. After blood sampling, hyperthyroidism patients were treated with methimazole at a starting dose of 30 mg daily, and ophthalmopathy patients were treated with high-dose intravenous methylprednisolone. The paper describes TCR Vbeta CDR3 sequencing of 135 peripheral blood samples, made up of around 41 ophthalmopathy patients, roughly 75 hyperthyroidism patients and 17 progressor patients. What the research found in general, with its limitations: Sample size was not statistically predetermined, and blinding of investigators to group allocation was not performed. In cross-validation, a model built on a 13 V-J signature told ophthalmopathy apart from stable hyperthyroidism with less than 90% sensitivity and approximately 84% specificity, and in testing the same model reached 80%/75%. Blood samples also contained most of the expanded thyroid clonotypes (frequency above 0.001), which suggests that blood repertoires may reflect thyroid immune responses. During validation, the model predicted progression to ophthalmopathy a median of around 6 months ahead of onset, with 70.59% sensitivity and around 73% specificity.

Stable Graves' hyperthyroidism was defined as the absence of progression to ophthalmopathy over 18 months of follow-up. Hyperthyroidism patients were newly diagnosed, with disease duration under 2 months, and aged 18 to 65 years. Patients with uncontrolled infections, other autoimmune diseases, pregnancy or lactation were excluded. Clinical symptoms, serum thyroxine and TRAb, thyroid ultrasound, and orbital computed tomography formed the basis for the diagnoses. PBMCs were separated from roughly 9.3 ml of fresh peripheral blood using Ficoll-Paque density gradient centrifugation. Trizol reagent was used to extract total RNA, and RNA quality was then checked on an Agilent 2100 Bioanalyzer.

The source material was blood. This clonotype was obtained from a woman between 40 and 50 years old with Graves' hyperthyroidism. The chain employs TRBV4-1 and TRBJ1-1, with 7 middle bases fitting TRBD1. The DNA is as follows: TGCGCCACCAAGGAGACAGGGTTCGATGAAGCTTTCTTT. Its protein reads: CATKETGFDEAFF.